The 9 T cell receptor beta chains below were found in one sample sequenced in a study of shared clonotypes between healthy human individuals. This table comes from immunoSEQ multiplex PCR, and its TCRdb copy is limited to in-frame clones, with some not included. The table includes 2 million to 2.5 million clones, around 95% detected once. The sample taken for sequencing was naive CD4+ T cells sorted from blood. Subset reported: CD45RA+ positively selected. Receptor source: a man aged 18 to 30 in good health.

A note on this clone: This same CDR3 is encoded by further DNA sequences in the sample. The CDR3: CASSLQGDYGYTF. DNA of the CDR3: TGTGCCAGCAGCTTACAGGGGGACTATGGCTACACCTTC. The chain uses TRBV7-2 and TRBJ1-2; 7 bases map to TRBD1. Trimming removed 2 bases from V and 3 bases from J; junction bases left unmatched: 0. CDR1 is SGHTA and CDR2 is FQGNSA in the germline V gene. The CDR3 runs 13 residues.

The chain has TRBV5-5 and TRBJ1-5; D is uncertain. The V end was cut by 0 bases, the J end by 7 bases, with 11 bases between. Germline CDR1 SGHKS, CDR2 YYEKEE (reference sequence). This CDR3 has 14 residues. CDR3 protein: CASSLAGYNQPQHF. The CDR3 bases are TGTGCCAGCAGCTTGGCTGGGTATAACCAGCCCCAGCATTTT. The full variable domain, completed using reference TRBV5-5 and TRBJ1-5, is DAGVTQSPTHLIKTRGQQVTLRCSPISGHKSVSWYQQVLGQGPQFIFQYYEKEERGRGNFPDRFSARQFPNYSSELNVNALLLGDSALYLCASSLAGYNQPQHFGDGTRLSIL.

This chain connects TRBV6-5 to TRBJ1-2, with TRBD1 matching over 10 bases. The V gene's germline CDR1 is MNHEY and CDR2 SVGAGI. The CDR3 is 14 residues long. V shed 6 bases and J 4 bases; nucleotides not matched to a gene: 5. As DNA, the CDR3 is TGTGCCAGCAGCCAGGGACAGGGGACCTATGGCTACACCTTC. Its protein product is CASSQGQGTYGYTF.

The genes are TRBV6-1 and TRBJ1-6; 8 positions match TRBD1. The CDR3 sequence is 17 residues long. Germline V gene data show CDR1 as MNHNS and CDR2 as SASEGT. The junction had 6 bases not matched to a gene; V was cut back by 0 bases and J by 5 bases. This CDR3 reads CASSEALPGQDNSPLHF. As DNA, the CDR3 is TGTGCCAGCAGTGAAGCGCTTCCGGGACAGGATAATTCACCCCTCCACTTT.

V is TRBV2 and J is TRBJ2-7, with TRBD1 matching 9 bases. With 6 bases clipped from V and 3 bases from J, the junction kept 3 bases outside the gene matches. The CDR3 runs 13 residues. The V gene's germline CDR1 is SNHLY and CDR2 FYNNEI. The CDR3 nucleotides read TGTGCCAGCAGGCCGACAGGGGGCTACGAGCAGTACTTC. Translated: CASRPTGGYEQYF.

The chain carries TRBV11-2 and TRBJ1-1; D call uncertain. CDR3 length: 14 amino acids. Germline CDR1 and CDR2: SGHAT and FQNNGV. Trimming removed 4 bases from V and 1 base from J, with 10 bases in between. CDR3 DNA sequence: TGTGCCAGCAGCTGGACCTTTTCGAACACTGAAGCTTTCTTT. The encoded protein is CASSWTFSNTEAFF.

Regarding this clone: The sample contains more than one DNA sequence encoding this CDR3. The V and J genes are TRBV30 and TRBJ2-2, with TRBD2 as a possible D gene (6 bases). Trimming cost V 4 bases and J 2 bases, with 8 bases left between them. The CDR3 extends over 13 amino acids. Germline CDR1 and CDR2: GTSNPN and SVGIG (reference sequence). For the CDR3, the DNA is TGTGCCTGGACAGGGACTAACACCGGGGAGCTGTTTTTT. It translates to CAWTGTNTGELFF.

This rearrangement joins TRBV6-5 to TRBJ1-6, with TRBD1 matching 7 bases. The V segment lost 5 bases and the J segment 5 bases; nucleotides outside the gene matches: 6. Germline assignment: CDR1 MNHEY and CDR2 SVGAGI. The CDR3 contains 15 residues. Written as DNA, the CDR3 is TGTGCCAGCAGTCGAGGGGGCGCGAATAATTCACCCCTCCACTTT. This codes for CASSRGGANNSPLHF.

This clone has a single count. This specimen includes other DNA sequences encoding the same CDR3. The chain employs TRBV2 and TRBJ2-2, with D unresolved. V lost 5 bases, J lost 4 bases, and 2 bases lay in between. CDR1 is SNHLY, CDR2 FYNNEI, per germline. The length of the CDR3 is 11 residues. The CDR3 sequence is CASSLTGELFF. The CDR3, as DNA: TGTGCCAGCAGTCTCACCGGGGAGCTGTTTTTT.